The 7 T cell receptor beta chains listed next were all sequenced from one sample in a study of blood T cell repertoires in COVID-19. The method was immunoSEQ multiplex PCR; TCRdb's version includes in-frame clones alone and lacks a portion of them. The data contain just over 300,000 clones, roughly 90% of them singletons. The sample taken for sequencing was peripheral blood. These receptors all stem from a woman in her 30s with COVID-19, enrolled during active disease.

This chain joins TRBV7-9 and TRBJ1-2; 7 bases map to TRBD1. This CDR3 is 14 amino acids long. In germline, CDR1 is SEHNR, CDR2 FQNEAQ (reference sequence). J was trimmed by 0 bases and V by 4 bases; bases with no gene match: 2. The CDR3 region is CASSSQGANYGYTF. CDR3 DNA: TGTGCCAGCAGCTCGCAGGGGGCTAACTATGGCTACACCTTC.

V and J are TRBV18 and TRBJ1-4, with 8 bases aligning to TRBD1. The CDR3 has 15 amino acids. CDR1 and CDR2 from the germline V gene are KGHSH and LQKENI. J was trimmed by 3 bases and V by 1 base; bases with no gene match: 1. CDR3 loop: CASSPRQGPNEKLFF. CDR3 DNA sequence: TGTGCCAGCTCACCACGACAGGGGCCTAATGAAAAACTGTTTTTT.

This clone was seen just once. The chain carries TRBV7-8 and TRBJ1-1, with unresolved D. This CDR3 is built from 13 residues. Trimming stripped 3 bases from V and 4 bases from J, with 9 bases between. Germline values: CDR1 SGHVS, CDR2 FQNEAQ. The CDR3 protein is CASSLGGRTEAFF. CDR3 coding DNA: TGTGCCAGCAGCTTGGGAGGTCGCACTGAAGCTTTCTTT.

The chain employs TRBV12-3 or TRBV12-4 and TRBJ2-1, with D perhaps matching TRBD2 (5 bases). The V and J ends lost 6 bases and 8 bases respectively, with 14 bases between them. CDR3 length: 13 residues. As DNA, the CDR3 is TGTGCCAGCAGCACTAGGACCTTTGATGAGCAGTTCTTC. It specifies CASSTRTFDEQFF.

This sequence joins TRBV5-1 and TRBJ2-3, with 10 bases aligning to TRBD1. The CDR3 sequence is 15 residues long. The germline CDR1 and CDR2 sequences are SGHRS and YFSETQ. The junction had 7 bases not matched to a gene; V was cut back by 4 bases and J by 5 bases. CDR3 in amino acids: CASSPGTGDLDTQYF. The CDR3 nucleotides read TGCGCCAGCAGCCCTGGGACAGGGGATTTAGATACGCAGTATTTT.

This clone came up once. This sequence joins TRBV7-3 and TRBJ1-6, with 7 bases fitting TRBD1. Trimming cost V 4 bases and J 7 bases; bases outside gene matches: 4. This CDR3 spans 14 amino acids. The V gene's germline CDR1 is SGHTA and CDR2 FQGTGA. The DNA for the CDR3 is TGTGCCAGCAGCTCAAGGGGGCGGAATTCACCCCTCCACTTT. Translating it yields CASSSRGRNSPLHF.

The V and J genes are TRBV9 and TRBJ1-4, with 8 bases lining up with TRBD1. V dropped 0 bases and J dropped 16; count of bases not matched to a gene: 2. Germline loops: CDR1 SGDLS, CDR2 YYNGEE. The CDR3 sequence is 11 residues long. The CDR3 sequence: CASSVGTGQFF. In DNA, the CDR3 is TGTGCCAGCAGCGTAGGGACAGGGCAGTTTTTT.